Listed here are 31 T cell receptor beta chains from one sample, sequenced in a study of CD8+CD57+ T cells in acquired aplastic anemia. The sequenced patients had an expansion of CD8+CD57+ cells seen by flow cytometry. The TCR beta profiling, which covered VDJ combination and CDR3 sequence, was carried out using genomic DNA as the template. TCRdb re-derived calls from the reads in MiXCR, one entry per CDR3 protein. This repertoire shows fewer than 200,000 distinct CDR3 sequences, under 55% found once; its top ten account for roughly 1.2%. Sequencing was carried out using sorted CD4+, CD8+, or CD8+CD57+ T cells (not recorded which) from PBMCs. The source of these receptors is a human donor with aplastic anemia.

The chain links TRBV19 to TRBJ2-2, with D tentatively TRBD1 (5 bases). Germline-derived CDR1 and CDR2 are LNHDA and SQIVND (reference sequence). CDR3 length equals 13 residues. The V end lost 10 bases, the J end lost 0 bases, and 9 bases lay between the germline ends. The CDR3 DNA reads as TGTGCCATCAAACAGGCGAACACCGGGGAGCTGTTTTTT. It translates to CAIKQANTGELFF.

On this clonotype: Sequence at one end of the junction differs from germline and may be a read error. The chain couples TRBV15 to TRBJ2-2; possible D gene TRBD2, 6 bases. Germline values: CDR1 LNHNV, CDR2 YYDKDF (reference sequence). The CDR3 is 16 residues long. The CDR3 region is CATSARDTRNTGGLFF. The CDR3 bases are TGTGCCACCAGCGCTCGGGATACTCGAAACACCGGGGGGCTGTTTTTT. The variable domain in full, completed from reference TRBV15 and TRBJ2-2, reads DAMVIQNPRYQVTQFGKPVTLSCSQTLNHNVMYWYQQKSSQAPKLLFHYYDKDFNNEADTPDNFQSRRPNTSFCFLDIRSPGLGDTAMYLCATSARDTRNTGGLFFGEGSRLTVL.

This clonotype came up many times. V and J are TRBV4-1 and TRBJ1-1; no reliable D call. V lost 1 base and J 0 bases, leaving 9 bases between the germline ends. Per the germline V gene, CDR1 is MGHRA and CDR2 is YSYEKL. The CDR3 runs 15 residues. The CDR3 loop reads CASSQVLQMNTEAFF. For the CDR3, the DNA is TGCGCCAGCAGCCAAGTTCTACAGATGAACACTGAAGCTTTCTTT.

This clonotype has a count of ten or more. The chain is built from TRBV4-1 and TRBJ1-2; tentatively, D is TRBD1 (6 bases). Trimming took off 4 bases at V and 4 bases at J, with 13 bases between the two ends. The length of the CDR3 is 14 residues. Germline CDR1 is MGHRA and CDR2 is YSYEKL. CDR3 nucleotides: TGCGCCAGCAGCCCCAACCGGGACATCTATGGCTACACCTTC. It translates to CASSPNRDIYGYTF.

The chain joins TRBV2 to TRBJ1-1, with D possibly TRBD1 on 6 matching bases. V was trimmed by 4 bases and J by 5 bases, leaving 17 bases between them. Germline lookup yields CDR1 SNHLY and CDR2 FYNNEI. This CDR3 contains 15 residues. The CDR3 protein is CASSGQGWGGTEAFF. The CDR3 region has the DNA TGTGCCAGCAGTGGGCAGGGGTGGGGTGGGACTGAAGCTTTCTTT. Combining the CDR3 with reference TRBV2 and TRBJ1-1 gives the whole variable domain EPEVTQTPSHQVTQMGQEVILRCVPISNHLYFYWYRQILGQKVEFLVSFYNNEISEKSEIFDDQFSVERPDGSNFTLKIRSTKLEDSAMYFCASSGQGWGGTEAFFGQGTRLTVV.

With respect to this clonotype: The CDR3 does not close with the conserved phenylalanine or tryptophan, likely indicating a read error. It is unclear where the CDR3 begins or ends on the DNA, so no DNA is shown, and the CDR3 is as TCRdb lists it. The chain is built from TRBV2 and TRBJ2-6. Germline V CDR1 and CDR2: SNHLY, FYNNEI. Ends included, the CDR3 has 15 residues. The CDR3 sequence: CASSQTSGANVLTFT.

This clonotype was seen repeatedly, ten times or more. J is TRBJ2-1 and V is TRBV7-3; D is possibly TRBD2 (5 bases). CDR1 and CDR2 from the germline V gene are SGHTA and FQGTGA. The germline V and J ends were trimmed by 4 bases and 0 bases, with 10 bases remaining between them. The CDR3 runs to 15 residues. CDR3 in DNA: TGTGCCAGCAGCTCAAGTCGGGGCTCCTACAATGAGCAGTTCTTC. Its protein product is CASSSSRGSYNEQFF.

A word on this clonotype: A much larger clone sits a single nucleotide away, making a read error possible. The chain has TRBV6-2 or TRBV6-3 and TRBJ2-7; D not certain. The CDR3 covers 13 residues. V lost 0 bases, J lost 7 bases, and 10 bases lay in between. Per the germline V gene, CDR1 is MNHEY and CDR2 is SVGEGT. In DNA form, the CDR3 reads TGTGCCAGCAGTTACTCATATGGCAATGAGCAGTACTTC. It is translated as CASSYSYGNEQYF.

The chain recombines TRBV20-1 with TRBJ1-1, with 7 nucleotides matching TRBD1. V lost 8 bases and J lost 1; bases outside the gene matches: 7. Per germline, CDR1 DFQATT and CDR2 SNEGSKA (reference sequence). The CDR3 spans 13 residues. The CDR3 DNA is TGCAGTAAGATGACAGGGCCGAACACTGAAGCTTTCTTT. Its translation: CSKMTGPNTEAFF.

This clonotype has at least ten counts. The chain carries TRBV19 and TRBJ2-5; D unresolved. Per germline, CDR1 LNHDA and CDR2 SQIVND (reference sequence). Trimming pared 3 bases from V and 2 bases from J, leaving 7 bases between. The CDR3 contains 13 residues. This chain's CDR3 is CASSIRRQETQYF. The CDR3 nucleotides read TGTGCCAGTAGTATTCGGCGGCAAGAGACCCAGTACTTC.

As regards this clonotype: This may be a read error, as it is one base from a much larger clone. CDR3 nucleotide sequence: TGTGCCAGCAGCGTAGTAGGGGTGGCCGGGGGGCTGTTTTTT. This encodes CASSVVGVAGGLFF. The chain uses TRBV9 and TRBJ2-2; maybe TRBD2 (6 bases). Germline V gives CDR1 SGDLS, CDR2 YYNGEE. The CDR3 sequence is 14 residues long. The entire variable domain, with the rest obtained from reference TRBV9 and TRBJ2-2, is as follows: DSGVTQTPKHLITATGQRVTLRCSPRSGDLSVYWYQQSLDQGLQFLIQYYNGEERAKGNILERFSAQQFPDLHSELNLSSLELGDSALYFCASSVVGVAGGLFFGEGSRLTVL.

V and J are TRBV29-1 and TRBJ2-7, with 11 bases identical to TRBD2. V trimming: 4 bases; J trimming: 7 bases; junction bases outside the gene matches: 6. This CDR3 contains 13 residues. Germline-derived CDR1 and CDR2 are SQVTM and ANQGSEA. CDR3 sequence: CSVGSGRAREQYF. CDR3 nucleotides: TGCAGCGTTGGTAGCGGGAGGGCCAGGGAGCAGTACTTC.

This clonotype came up a few times. The genes are TRBV19 and TRBJ1-5; no firm D call. CDR1 LNHDA and CDR2 SQIVND come from the germline V gene (reference sequence). Trimming cost V 3 bases and J 3 bases, with 12 bases left between them. The CDR3 runs 15 residues. In nucleotides, the CDR3 is TGTGCCAGTAGTATGTGGAGATCCGACAATCAGCCCCAGCATTTT. Translated: CASSMWRSDNQPQHF.

This clonotype was detected ten times or more. This chain links TRBV7-2 with TRBJ1-4, with TRBD1 identical over 7 bases. Trimming cost V 4 bases and J 11 bases; bases outside gene matches: 10. The CDR3 spans 14 residues. The germline CDR1 and CDR2 sequences are SGHTA and FQGNSA. DNA for the CDR3: TGTGCCAGCAGCTCACCGGGACAGTCGTCGAAACTGTTTTTT. Encoded protein: CASSSPGQSSKLFF.

In this sample, this clonotype turned up a few times. V and J are TRBV6-2 or TRBV6-3 and TRBJ1-1; TRBD1 agrees at 11 bases. CDR1 MNHEY and CDR2 SVGEGT come from the germline V gene. V trimming: 0 bases; J trimming: 5 bases; junction bases outside the gene matches: 2. CDR3 length: 15 amino acids. The CDR3 coding sequence is TGTGCCAGCAGTTACTCGGGACAGGGGGGAACTGAAGCTTTCTTT. This sequence encodes CASSYSGQGGTEAFF.

This clonotype was recorded at least ten times. A much larger clone is a single base away; this may be a read error. The chain uses TRBV2 and TRBJ1-2, with D unresolved. Germline V CDR1 and CDR2: SNHLY, FYNNEI. V was shortened by 5 bases and J by 7 bases, with 14 bases between the two germline ends. CDR3 length equals 13 residues. CDR3 bases: TGTGCCAGCAGTCCGGACGGGCTCGGTGGCTACACCTTC. It codes for CASSPDGLGGYTF.

This clonotype came up many times. DNA of the CDR3: TGTGCCAGCAGTTTGACTAGAACCGGTGAGCAGTTCTTC. Protein sequence: CASSLTRTGEQFF. The V call is TRBV6-2 or TRBV6-3, the J call TRBJ2-1, with a tentative D call TRBD2 (6 bases). Deletions cut 4 bases from V and 9 bases from J, with 13 bases between. The CDR3 sequence is 13 residues long. The germline V gene has CDR1 MNHEY and CDR2 SVGEGT.

The rearrangement links TRBV9 to TRBJ2-7; possible D gene TRBD2, 6 bases. CDR1 is SGDLS and CDR2 is YYNGEE in the germline V gene. Trimming removed 5 bases at V and 6 bases at J, with 15 bases between. There are 13 residues in the CDR3. DNA of the CDR3: TGTGCCAGCAGATCTCGACCCGGGGGCGAGCAGTACTTC. Residues: CASRSRPGGEQYF.

This clonotype occurred many times. The chain links TRBV6-1 to TRBJ1-6; D gene ambiguous. CDR1 is MNHNS, CDR2 SASEGT, per germline. Deletions cut 4 bases from V and 10 bases from J, with 8 bases between. The CDR3 has 12 amino acids. CDR3 region: CASSVDRSPLHF. The CDR3 DNA reads as TGTGCCAGCAGTGTTGACCGGTCACCCCTCCACTTT.

Ten or more counts support this clonotype. The chain is built from TRBV28 and TRBJ2-7, with 7 bases fitting TRBD2. This CDR3 comprises 13 residues. The germline gives CDR1 MDHEN, CDR2 SYDVKM. After removal of 6 bases from V and 3 bases from J, the junction contained 5 bases not matched to a gene. The CDR3 region has the DNA TGTGCCAGCAGAGCGGGACGTAACTACGAGCAGTACTTC. Encoded protein: CASRAGRNYEQYF.

This clonotype was counted at least ten times. The rearrangement links TRBV20-1 to TRBJ2-5; 8 nucleotides line up with TRBD2. V lost 5 bases, J lost 5 bases, and 10 bases stayed unmatched. The CDR3 covers 14 residues. CDR1 is DFQATT and CDR2 is SNEGSKA in the germline V gene (reference sequence). The CDR3: CSAGIRGGWETQYF. DNA of the CDR3: TGCAGTGCTGGCATACGGGGGGGCTGGGAGACCCAGTACTTC.

The CDR3 coding sequence is TGTGCCAGCAGCCCGGGGACAGCTGAGCAGTACTTC. Protein sequence: CASSPGTAEQYF. The chain has TRBV7-6 and TRBJ2-7; the match to TRBD1 covers 7 bases. With 5 bases clipped from V and 7 bases from J, the junction kept 5 bases outside the gene matches. Per germline, CDR1 SGHVS and CDR2 FNYEAQ. The CDR3 extends over 12 amino acids.

Ten or more counts support this clonotype. One end of the junction fails to match germline, which may point to a read error. This chain connects TRBV19 to TRBJ1-2; tentatively, D is TRBD1 (5 bases). The CDR3 consists of 11 residues. Per the germline V gene, CDR1 is LNHDA and CDR2 is SQIVND (reference sequence). CDR3 bases: TGTGCCAGTACGTACGGGGCCGGCTGCACCTTC. Its translation is CASTYGAGCTF.

The chain uses TRBV2 and TRBJ2-2; 11 bases agree with TRBD1. V shed 2 bases, J shed 6 bases, and the junction held 2 bases outside the gene matches. CDR1 SNHLY and CDR2 FYNNEI come from the germline V gene. CDR3 length equals 15 residues. In DNA, the CDR3 is TGTGCCAGCAGTGAAAGGACAGGGGGCTCCGGGGAGCTGTTTTTT. Its protein product is CASSERTGGSGELFF. Complete variable domain (other parts from reference TRBV2 and TRBJ2-2): EPEVTQTPSHQVTQMGQEVILRCVPISNHLYFYWYRQILGQKVEFLVSFYNNEISEKSEIFDDQFSVERPDGSNFTLKIRSTKLEDSAMYFCASSERTGGSGELFFGEGSRLTVL.

This rearrangement joins TRBV2 to TRBJ2-7, with D hard to call. The CDR3 totals 11 residues. CDR1 is SNHLY, CDR2 FYNNEI, per germline. V dropped 10 bases and J dropped 2 bases, with 9 bases sitting between them. The CDR3 DNA reads TGTGCCACCCTTGAGGCCTACGAGCAGTACTTC. The encoded protein is CATLEAYEQYF.

This clonotype was observed at least ten times. The V call is TRBV12-3 or TRBV12-4, the J call TRBJ2-5; D may be TRBD1 (5 bases). Trimming took 3 bases from V and 2 from J, leaving 16 bases between them. The CDR3 sequence is 16 residues long. The CDR3 is CASSLSHLAGQETQYF. CDR3 sequence (DNA): TGTGCCAGCAGTTTGTCACATCTGGCAGGGCAAGAGACCCAGTACTTC.

This clonotype was counted ten times or more. J is TRBJ2-3 and V is TRBV20-1; the D call may be TRBD1 or TRBD2 (7 bases each). The V gene lost 2 bases and the J gene lost 5 bases, with 20 bases spanning the gap. Germline assignment: CDR1 DFQATT and CDR2 SNEGSKA (reference sequence). The CDR3 totals 16 residues. CDR3 in amino acids: CSARLRRTRQGDTQYF. In nucleotides, the CDR3 is TGCAGTGCTAGATTACGCCGGACTAGACAGGGAGATACGCAGTATTTT.

This clonotype appeared many times. V gene TRBV4-1 combines with J gene TRBJ2-3; D possibly uses TRBD1 or TRBD2 (6 bases each). This CDR3 has 18 amino acids. The ends were cut back, 3 bases at V and 2 bases at J, with 21 bases in the middle. Germline V gives CDR1 MGHRA, CDR2 YSYEKL. The CDR3 sequence is CASSHPGLGGRVTDTQYF. The CDR3 DNA reads TGCGCCAGCAGCCACCCCGGGCTTGGGGGGCGCGTCACAGATACGCAGTATTTT.

V gene TRBV5-1 combines with J gene TRBJ2-2; TRBD2 aligns across 9 bases. This CDR3 is 16 amino acids long. After removal of 0 bases from V and 11 bases from J, the junction contained 11 bases not matched to a gene. Germline V lookup: CDR1 SGHRS, CDR2 YFSETQ. CDR3 nucleotide sequence: TGCGCCAGCAGCTTGGGTGGCGGGGGGGTCTCCAATGAGCTGTTTTTT. Amino acids: CASSLGGGGVSNELFF.

This chain joins TRBV7-6 and TRBJ2-7; D is perhaps TRBD2 (7 bases). Germline V CDR1 and CDR2: SGHVS, FNYEAQ. The V end was cut by 1 base, the J end by 1 base, with 14 bases between. The CDR3 length is 16 residues. The CDR3 loop reads CASSLEGGGGSYEQYF. The CDR3 DNA is TGTGCCAGCAGCTTAGAAGGGGGAGGGGGATCCTACGAGCAGTACTTC.

CDR3 in DNA: TGCAGTGCTATCCCATCAAAGGGACCTAGCAATCAGCCCCAGCATTTT. Residues: CSAIPSKGPSNQPQHF. The rearrangement links TRBV20-1 to TRBJ1-5, with D possibly TRBD1 on 5 matching bases. The germline CDR1 and CDR2 sequences are DFQATT and SNEGSKA (reference sequence). CDR3 length equals 16 residues. V gave up 4 bases and J gave up 0 bases, with 16 bases separating them.